This passage covers 30 T cell receptor beta chains from one sample sequenced in a study of shared T cell receptors in the human thymus. Clones were sequenced by immunoSEQ multiplex PCR, and TCRdb holds only the in-frame ones, with some missing. The data contain 55,000 to 80,000 clones, about 95% of them singletons. Sequencing was performed on thymocytes. These receptors were obtained from a human donor.

Comment on this clone: A junction boundary mismatches the germline segment, possibly from a read error. This chain links TRBV7-9 with TRBJ1-2, with 7 bases fitting TRBD1. The CDR3 runs to 19 residues. Germline V gene sequence: CDR1 SEHNR, CDR2 FQNEAQ (reference sequence). Here the CDR3 DNA reads TGTGCCAACAGCCCAGAGACAGGGCACAATTCCAGGCTTAACTATGGCTACACCTTC. It codes for CANSPETGHNSRLNYGYTF.

The chain recombines TRBV19 with TRBJ2-5, with 7 bases matching TRBD2. After removal of 4 bases from V and 0 bases from J, the junction contained 8 bases not matched to a gene. Per the germline V gene, CDR1 is LNHDA and CDR2 is SQIVND (reference sequence). This CDR3 region has 16 residues. CDR3 protein: CASSTRSGTYQETQYF. In DNA, the CDR3 is TGTGCCAGTAGTACACGAAGCGGGACTTACCAAGAGACCCAGTACTTC.

This rearrangement joins TRBV5-1 to TRBJ2-3, with a tentative D call TRBD2 (6 bases). The germline V and J ends were trimmed by 3 bases and 2 bases, with 13 bases remaining between them. Germline CDR1 is SGHRS and CDR2 is YFSETQ. This CDR3 has 15 residues. The chain's CDR3 is CASSYGTVLTDTQYF. The DNA for the CDR3 is TGCGCCAGCAGCTACGGGACTGTACTCACAGATACGCAGTATTTT.

V and J are TRBV5-6 and TRBJ1-2; 12 positions agree with TRBD1. The germline CDR1 and CDR2 sequences are SGHDT and YYEEEE. There are 17 residues in the CDR3. The trim removed 3 bases at V and 8 bases at J, leaving 14 bases unmatched. CDR3 DNA: TGTGCCAGCAGCTGGGGCGGGACAGGGGGCTGTATAAGCGGCTACACCTTC. It is translated as CASSWGGTGGCISGYTF.

This chain links TRBV5-1 with TRBJ2-5, with D possibly being TRBD2 (7 bases). CDR3 length: 17 residues. The germline V gene encodes CDR1 SGHRS and CDR2 YFSETQ. V lost 4 bases to trimming and J lost 3 bases, with 22 bases between them. The chain's CDR3 is CASSHSGGHRRKETQYF. Here the CDR3 DNA reads TGCGCCAGCAGCCACTCGGGGGGCCATAGGAGGAAAGAGACCCAGTACTTC. Looking up the rest from reference TRBV5-1 and TRBJ2-5 gives the full variable domain: KAGVTQTPRYLIKTRGQQVTLSCSPISGHRSVSWYQQTPGQGLQFLFEYFSETQRNKGNFPGRFSGRQFSNSRSEMNVSTLELGDSALYLCASSHSGGHRRKETQYFGPGTRLLVL.

The gene calls are TRBV4-1 and TRBJ2-1; 11 nucleotides line up with TRBD1. The germline V gene encodes CDR1 MGHRA and CDR2 YSYEKL. The CDR3 has 18 amino acids. V gave up 5 bases and J gave up 0 bases; unmatched junction bases: 9. Here the CDR3 DNA reads TGCGCCAGCAGCGAACGGGACAGGGGGAAATACTCCTACAATGAGCAGTTCTTC. This codes for CASSERDRGKYSYNEQFF.

The genes are TRBV28 and TRBJ2-7; 9 nucleotides agree with TRBD1. J lost 4 bases, V lost 8 bases, and 3 bases had no gene match. The CDR3 runs to 12 residues. Germline values: CDR1 MDHEN, CDR2 SYDVKM. The CDR3 sequence: CASGTGKYEQYF. In nucleotides, the CDR3 is TGTGCCAGCGGGACAGGGAAGTACGAGCAGTACTTC.

This sequence joins TRBV5-6 and TRBJ1-5; D call uncertain. Per germline, CDR1 SGHDT and CDR2 YYEEEE. Trimming removed 1 base at V and 4 bases at J, with 12 bases between. The CDR3 contains 15 residues. The CDR3 DNA reads as TGTGCCAGCAGCTTGAGACGGAGCGTAAATCAGCCCCAGCATTTT. Translating it yields CASSLRRSVNQPQHF.

V usage is TRBV6-1 and J usage is TRBJ2-3; 10 positions match TRBD1. Germline lookup yields CDR1 MNHNS and CDR2 SASEGT. With V trimmed by 7 bases and J by 14 bases, 6 bases remained unmatched. This CDR3 contains 11 residues. The CDR3 sequence is CASIGDRGLYF. The CDR3 DNA reads as TGTGCCAGCATCGGGGACAGGGGACTGTATTTT.

This chain connects TRBV23-1 to TRBJ1-2, with D hard to call. TRBV23-1 is reported as an ORF; its role is uncertain. The germline V and J ends were trimmed by 4 bases and 6 bases, with 3 bases remaining between them. The CDR3 runs to 10 residues. CDR3: CASSLHGYTF. The DNA of the CDR3 is TGCGCCAGCAGTCTCCATGGCTACACCTTC.

This sequence joins TRBV25-1 and TRBJ2-1; possible D gene TRBD2, 5 bases. Germline values: CDR1 MGHDK, CDR2 SYGVNS. Trimming removed 2 bases at V and 0 bases at J, with 17 bases between. This CDR3 contains 18 residues. This CDR3 reads CASSERMRARLSYNEQFF. In DNA, the CDR3 is TGTGCCAGCAGTGAAAGGATGAGGGCACGACTCTCCTACAATGAGCAGTTCTTC.

This clone occurred once. The chain links TRBV5-8 to TRBJ2-2, with unresolved D. CDR3 length: 14 amino acids. Trimming pared 0 bases from V and 8 bases from J, leaving 11 bases between. Germline V CDR1 and CDR2: SGHTS, YDEGEE. CDR3 nucleotide sequence: TGTGCCAGCAGCTTGGCCCGGGTTGGAGGGGAGCTGTTTTTT. As protein: CASSLARVGGELFF.

This clone was counted once. This chain connects TRBV5-6 to TRBJ1-1; TRBD1 might be the D (6 bases). V shed 4 bases and J shed 5 bases, with 21 bases lying between them. The germline gives CDR1 SGHDT, CDR2 YYEEEE. The CDR3 consists of 16 residues. This chain's CDR3 is CASSTPGDPTGTEAFF. The CDR3 DNA sequence: TGTGCCAGCAGCACGCCGGGAGACCCTACAGGGACTGAAGCTTTCTTT.

DNA of the CDR3: TGTGCCAGCAGCGGCTGGGTCCCCAAGAATGAAGCTTTCTTT. Its protein product is CASSGWVPKNEAFF. The chain couples TRBV13 to TRBJ1-1; no clear D. The CDR3 runs 14 residues. CDR1 is PRHDT, CDR2 FYEKMQ, per germline (reference sequence). V lost 5 bases to trimming and J lost 7 bases, with 17 bases between them.

J is TRBJ1-3 and V is TRBV6-4; 7 bases fit TRBD1. The germline V gene encodes CDR1 MRHNA and CDR2 SNTAGT. This CDR3 comprises 14 residues. With V trimmed by 8 bases and J by 4 bases, 8 bases remained unmatched. CDR3 loop: CASVGGENGNTIYF. The CDR3 coding sequence is TGTGCCAGCGTAGGGGGCGAAAACGGAAACACCATATATTTT.

The gene calls are TRBV7-9 and TRBJ1-4; 8 nucleotides match TRBD1. The CDR3 spans 15 residues. J gave up 4 bases and V 2 bases, and 3 bases lay outside the gene matches. Germline CDR1 reads SEHNR; CDR2 reads FQNEAQ (reference sequence). CDR3 loop: CASSLRDRSNEKLFF. The CDR3 DNA follows: TGTGCCAGCAGCTTAAGGGACAGGAGTAATGAAAAACTGTTTTTT.

CDR3 loop: CASSPLGGNEKLFF. CDR3 DNA: TGTGCCAGCAGCCCCCTGGGGGGTAATGAAAAACTGTTTTTT. This sequence joins TRBV9 and TRBJ1-4, with D possibly matching TRBD1 (5 bases). The germline V and J ends were trimmed by 4 bases and 4 bases, with 11 bases remaining between them. Germline CDR1 SGDLS, CDR2 YYNGEE. The CDR3 is made up of 14 amino acids.

This sequence joins TRBV7-6 and TRBJ2-3; D may match TRBD1 or TRBD2 (5 bases each). Germline V gene data show CDR1 as SGHVS and CDR2 as FNYEAQ. The CDR3 covers 16 residues. The V gene lost 3 bases and the J gene lost 0 bases, with 13 bases spanning the gap. CDR3 DNA: TGTGCCAGCAGCTTCGTGGGACCGCTTAGCACAGATACGCAGTATTTT. Protein sequence: CASSFVGPLSTDTQYF.

The rearrangement links TRBV18 to TRBJ2-3, with 7 bases aligning to TRBD1. In germline, CDR1 is KGHSH, CDR2 LQKENI. Losses at the gene ends were 3 bases for V and 2 bases for J; bases not matched to a gene: 5. CDR3 length: 15 residues. The DNA for the CDR3 is TGTGCCAGCTCACCCCTGGGACAGCTCACAGATACGCAGTATTTT. This translates into CASSPLGQLTDTQYF.

This chain joins TRBV7-8 and TRBJ2-7; 7 bases line up with TRBD1. V was pared by 1 base and J by 1 base, with 4 bases of the junction left unmatched. CDR3 length equals 15 residues. From germline, CDR1 is SGHVS and CDR2 FQNEAQ. CDR3: CASSLGTGPSYEQYF. In nucleotides, the CDR3 is TGTGCCAGCAGCTTAGGGACAGGACCGTCCTACGAGCAGTACTTC.

This chain joins TRBV12-5 and TRBJ1-3, with TRBD1 matching 7 bases. Trimming removed 5 bases from V and 0 bases from J; junction bases left unmatched: 7. Per germline, CDR1 LGHNT and CDR2 FRNRAP. The CDR3 is 16 residues long. CDR3 residues: CASGRGGPSSGNTIYF. In DNA, the CDR3 is TGTGCTAGTGGTAGAGGGGGCCCCTCCTCTGGAAACACCATATATTTT.

The chain recombines TRBV21-1 with TRBJ1-1. TRBV21-1 is labeled a pseudogene. The CDR3 loop spans 14 amino acids. The chain's CDR3 is CASSKSSRRTEAFF. The CDR3 DNA reads TGTGCCAGCAGCAAAAGTAGTCGTAGAACTGAAGCTTTCTTT.

The chain joins TRBV15 to TRBJ2-5; D ambiguous. Germline assignment: CDR1 LNHNV and CDR2 YYDKDF (reference sequence). There are 18 residues in the CDR3. V lost 0 bases and J 5 bases, leaving 22 bases between the germline ends. The CDR3 region has the DNA TGTGCCACCAGCAGAGATTTGGTTGGGCCAGCGTATGTGGAGACCCAGTACTTC. It specifies CATSRDLVGPAYVETQYF. The full variable domain, in which reference TRBV15 and TRBJ2-5 provide the parts outside the CDR3, is DAMVIQNPRYQVTQFGKPVTLSCSQTLNHNVMYWYQQKSSQAPKLLFHYYDKDFNNEADTPDNFQSRRPNTSFCFLDIRSPGLGDTAMYLCATSRDLVGPAYVETQYFGPGTRLLVL.

J is TRBJ1-2 and V is TRBV28, with D possibly matching TRBD1 (6 bases). The CDR3 has 12 amino acids. Germline CDR1 reads MDHEN; CDR2 reads SYDVKM. V was clipped by 0 bases and J by 8 bases, with 7 bases between them. The CDR3 bases are TGTGCCAGCAGTTTATGCAGGGGAGGCTACACCTTC. It specifies CASSLCRGGYTF.

V is TRBV6-5 and J is TRBJ2-2; D gene uncertain. This CDR3 has 13 amino acids. V lost 2 bases and J lost 5, with 6 bases in between. CDR1 is MNHEY and CDR2 is SVGAGI in the germline V gene. The CDR3: CASSYNGTGELFF. DNA for the CDR3: TGTGCCAGCAGTTACAATGGGACCGGGGAGCTGTTTTTT.

This clone was observed a handful of times. The chain is built from TRBV19 and TRBJ1-5; 10 positions match TRBD1. CDR3 length: 16 amino acids. The V segment lost 1 base and the J segment 9 bases; nucleotides outside the gene matches: 9. CDR1 LNHDA and CDR2 SQIVND come from the germline V gene (reference sequence). The CDR3 sequence: CASSIGGQGKGRPQHF. Written as DNA, the CDR3 is TGTGCCAGTAGTATAGGGGGACAGGGGAAGGGTAGGCCCCAGCATTTT.

The rearrangement uses TRBV6-6 and TRBJ1-2; 9 positions match TRBD1. Germline values: CDR1 MNHNY, CDR2 SVGAGI (reference sequence). V dropped 6 bases and J dropped 7; count of bases not matched to a gene: 15. The CDR3 covers 16 residues. The CDR3 reads CASSEQLGQGRSGYTF. The DNA of the CDR3 is TGTGCCAGCAGCGAACAACTCGGACAGGGGAGGAGTGGCTACACCTTC.

The chain couples TRBV5-1 to TRBJ2-2; D gene uncertain. Germline CDR1 reads SGHRS; CDR2 reads YFSETQ. The length of the CDR3 is 12 residues. Between the trimmed V and J ends, which lost 5 bases and 0 bases, there was a span of 2 bases. The CDR3: CASSSNTGELFF. DNA of the CDR3: TGCGCCAGCAGTTCGAACACCGGGGAGCTGTTTTTT.

This clone was detected a few times. The rearrangement uses TRBV4-3 and TRBJ1-1; D gene uncertain. V was shortened by 5 bases and J by 3 bases, with 16 bases between the two germline ends. CDR3 length: 15 amino acids. The V gene's germline CDR1 is LGHNA and CDR2 YSLEER. CDR3: CASSAREGVHTEAFF. CDR3 nucleotides: TGCGCCAGCAGCGCCCGCGAGGGAGTTCACACTGAAGCTTTCTTT.

The chain employs TRBV10-1 and TRBJ1-1; D is ambiguous. CDR1 is WNHNN, CDR2 SYGVQD, per germline (reference sequence). V was trimmed by 2 bases and J by 0 bases, leaving 7 bases between them. The CDR3 contains 14 residues. CDR3 DNA: TGCGCCAGCAGTGAGCCTGAACTGAACACTGAAGCTTTCTTT. Translated: CASSEPELNTEAFF.